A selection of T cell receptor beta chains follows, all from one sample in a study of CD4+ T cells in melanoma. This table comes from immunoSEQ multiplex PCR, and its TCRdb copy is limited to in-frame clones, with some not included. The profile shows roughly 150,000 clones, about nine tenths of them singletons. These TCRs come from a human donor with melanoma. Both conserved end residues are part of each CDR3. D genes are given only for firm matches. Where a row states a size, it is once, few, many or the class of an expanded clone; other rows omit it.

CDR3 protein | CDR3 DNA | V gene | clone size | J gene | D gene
CASNTGTRGTQYF | TGTGCCAGCAATACCGGGACTCGAGGGACCCAGTACTTC | TRBV6-5 | . | TRBJ2-5 | .
CASSESSYEQYF | TGTGCCAGCAGTGAATCGTCCTACGAGCAGTACTTC | TRBV6-1 | . | TRBJ2-7 | .
CASSLENSMNTEAFF | TGTGCCAGCAGCTTAGAAAACAGCATGAACACTGAAGCTTTCTTT | TRBV7-9 | . | TRBJ1-1 | .
CASRTESRAFF | TGTGCCAGCAGGACCGAGAGTCGAGCTTTCTTT | TRBV6-5 | . | TRBJ1-1 | .
CASSPSNTGELFF | TGTGCCAGCAGCCCCAGCAACACCGGGGAGCTGTTTTTT | TRBV11-2 | . | TRBJ2-2 | .
CASSPNRLSGGSTDTQYF | TGTGCCAGCAGTCCGAACCGACTGAGCGGGGGCAGCACAGATACGCAGTATTTT | TRBV27 | . | TRBJ2-3 | TRBD2
CASSSEAGTSYNEQFF | TGCGCCAGCAGCTCGGAAGCCGGGACTTCCTACAATGAGCAGTTCTTC | TRBV5-1 | . | TRBJ2-1 | .
CASSLGGWQGANEKLFF | TGTGCCAGCAGCTTAGGGGGATGGCAGGGCGCTAATGAAAAACTGTTTTTT | TRBV7-9 | . | TRBJ1-4 | .
CSARRNTEAFF | TGCAGTGCTAGGAGGAACACTGAAGCTTTCTTT | TRBV20-1 | . | TRBJ1-1 | .
CASSSGGRKRQETQYF | TGTGCCAGCAGTTCGGGTGGTCGTAAGAGACAAGAGACCCAGTACTTC | TRBV6-6 | . | TRBJ2-5 | .
CASSSTQGTEAFF | TGTGCCAGTAGTTCCACCCAGGGCACTGAAGCTTTCTTT | TRBV19 | . | TRBJ1-1 | .
CASSLGGPSYEQYF | TGTGCCAGCAGCCTAGGCGGGCCCTCCTACGAGCAGTACTTC | TRBV11-2 | . | TRBJ2-7 | .
CASSVVWNTGELFF | TGTGCCAGCAGTGTGGTCTGGAACACCGGGGAGCTGTTTTTT | TRBV6-1 | . | TRBJ2-2 | .
CASSSSGGDYNEQFF | TGTGCCAGTAGTTCCAGCGGGGGGGACTACAATGAGCAGTTCTTC | TRBV19 | once | TRBJ2-1 | TRBD2
CAWSVRGTGANVLTF | TGTGCCTGGAGTGTTCGGGGGACTGGGGCCAACGTCCTGACTTTC | TRBV30 | . | TRBJ2-6 | .
CASSLGRGGVTEAFF | TGTGCCAGCAGCTTAGGCAGGGGCGGTGTCACTGAAGCTTTCTTT | TRBV7-2 | . | TRBJ1-1 | .
CASRTGGAYEQYF | TGTGCCAGCAGGACAGGGGGCGCGTACGAGCAGTACTTC | TRBV6-5 | . | TRBJ2-7 | TRBD1
CASSLGPTGSGSPQHF | TGTGCCAGCAGCTTGGGTCCTACAGGTAGCGGGTCGCCCCAGCATTTT | TRBV5-4 | . | TRBJ1-5 | .
CASSLSSWSSPLHF | TGTGCCAGCAGTTTATCGAGCTGGAGCTCACCCCTCCACTTT | TRBV27 | . | TRBJ1-6 | .
CASSKGAISNQPQHF | TGTGCCAGCAGTAAGGGGGCGATAAGCAATCAGCCCCAGCATTTT | TRBV6-1 | . | TRBJ1-5 | TRBD1
CATTEDQLTDTQYF | TGTGCCACCACAGAGGACCAGCTAACAGATACGCAGTATTTT | TRBV6-1 | . | TRBJ2-3 | .
CASSQDRTTYTQYF | TGTGCCAGCAGCCAAGATCGGACCACCTATACGCAGTATTTT | TRBV4-2 | . | TRBJ2-3 | .
CASSEQGVMNTEAFF | TGTGCCAGCAGTGAACAGGGTGTCATGAACACTGAAGCTTTCTTT | TRBV2 | . | TRBJ1-1 | .
CASSGGRVASLEQYF | TGTGCCAGCAGCGGGGGGAGGGTAGCCTCCTTGGAGCAGTACTTC | TRBV7-2 | . | TRBJ2-7 | TRBD2
CASSLFLANTGELFF | TGCGCCAGCAGCTTGTTTCTAGCGAACACCGGGGAGCTGTTTTTT | TRBV5-1 | . | TRBJ2-2 | .
CATSRDKVYGYTF | TGTGCCACCAGCAGAGATAAGGTTTATGGCTACACCTTC | TRBV15 | . | TRBJ1-2 | .
CASSVEDWGIGNEQYF | TGTGCCAGCAGCGTAGAAGATTGGGGGATTGGGAACGAGCAGTACTTC | TRBV9 | . | TRBJ2-7 | .
CASSQGRTAVYEQYF | TGTGCCAGCAGCCAAGGACGGACTGCAGTCTACGAGCAGTACTTC | TRBV5-6 | . | TRBJ2-7 | .
CAINSGGSYNEQFF | TGTGCCATCAACTCCGGGGGATCCTACAATGAGCAGTTCTTC | TRBV10-3 | . | TRBJ2-1 | .
CASSVDSGPQPQHF | TGTGCCAGCAGCGTAGATTCAGGGCCCCAGCCCCAGCATTTT | TRBV9 | . | TRBJ1-5 | .
CASSPLGPGRRDYEQYF | TGTGCCAGCTCACCACTTGGTCCGGGACGGCGCGACTACGAGCAGTACTTC | TRBV18 | . | TRBJ2-7 | .
CASRPEGPNTEAFF | TGTGCCAGCAGGCCCGAAGGACCGAACACTGAAGCTTTCTTT | TRBV25-1 | . | TRBJ1-1 | .
CASSEPNLAGGRADTQYF | TGCGCCAGCAGTGAGCCAAACTTAGCGGGGGGGCGAGCAGATACGCAGTATTTT | TRBV10-2 | . | TRBJ2-3 | TRBD2
CASGRSGGDEQFF | TGTGCTAGTGGCAGGTCCGGGGGGGATGAGCAGTTCTTC | TRBV12-5 | . | TRBJ2-1 | TRBD2
CASREDRGGQPQHF | TGTGCCAGCAGAGAAGACAGGGGAGGACAGCCCCAGCATTTT | TRBV2 | once | TRBJ1-5 | TRBD1
CASSYVPGQNTEAFF | TGTGCCAGCAGTTACGTACCGGGACAGAACACTGAAGCTTTCTTT | TRBV6-5 | once | TRBJ1-1 | .
CASSIYPGESYNEQFF | TGTGCCAGCAGCATCTATCCGGGGGAGAGCTACAATGAGCAGTTCTTC | TRBV21-1 | . | TRBJ2-1 | .
CASTLGTSGANVLTF | TGTGCCAGCACCTTGGGTACCTCTGGGGCCAACGTCCTGACTTTC | TRBV7-3 | . | TRBJ2-6 | .
CASSSIGQDYNSPLHF | TGCGCCAGCAGCTCGATCGGACAGGACTATAATTCACCCCTCCACTTT | TRBV5-1 | . | TRBJ1-6 | TRBD1
CASSPRGGGTGEAFF | TGTGCCAGCAGCCCCCGAGGAGGAGGGACAGGGGAAGCTTTCTTT | TRBV9 | . | TRBJ1-1 | TRBD1
CASSAAASETQYF | TGTGCCAGCAGCGCGGCTGCCTCAGAGACCCAGTACTTC | TRBV4-2 | . | TRBJ2-5 | .
CASSAQTGGDQPQHF | TGTGCCAGCAGTGCCCAGACAGGGGGCGATCAGCCCCAGCATTTT | TRBV6-6 | . | TRBJ1-5 | TRBD1
CASSLGGPGLAVTDTQYF | TGTGCCAGCAGCTTAGGGGGGCCGGGACTAGCGGTAACAGATACGCAGTATTTT | TRBV11-3 | . | TRBJ2-3 | TRBD2
CATGKRDRTNEKLFF | TGTGCCACCGGGAAAAGGGACCGAACTAATGAAAAACTGTTTTTT | TRBV2 | . | TRBJ1-4 | .
CASSLGDRDNEKLFF | TGTGCCAGCAGCCTAGGGGATCGGGATAATGAAAAACTGTTTTTT | TRBV7-9 | . | TRBJ1-4 | .
CASRRRTGFTEAFF | TGTGCCAGCAGACGACGAACAGGGTTCACTGAAGCTTTCTTT | TRBV7-9 | . | TRBJ1-1 | .
CASSSLGSRGEQFF | TGTGCCAGCAGTAGTCTAGGGTCACGCGGTGAGCAGTTCTTC | TRBV5-4 | . | TRBJ2-1 | .
CASSFGRLRYYEQYF | TGTGCCAGCAGCTTTGGGCGGCTGCGGTACTACGAGCAGTACTTC | TRBV11-2 | once | TRBJ2-7 | .
CASSFGRFSTEAFF | TGTGCCAGCAGCTTCGGCCGCTTTTCCACTGAAGCTTTCTTT | TRBV11-2 | . | TRBJ1-1 | .
CASSIPWTGRTEAFF | TGTGCCAGCAGCATACCCTGGACAGGCCGCACTGAAGCTTTCTTT | TRBV7-3 | . | TRBJ1-1 | TRBD1
CASSLAGAGGTTDTQYF | TGCGCCAGCAGCTTAGCCGGAGCGGGGGGAACCACAGATACGCAGTATTTT | TRBV5-1 | . | TRBJ2-3 | TRBD2
CASSLEEGLWIQPQHF | TGTGCCAGCAGCTTAGAAGAGGGTCTTTGGATTCAGCCCCAGCATTTT | TRBV7-8 | . | TRBJ1-5 | .
CASSLYTSGKYEQYF | TGTGCCAGCAGCTTGTACACTAGCGGGAAATACGAGCAGTACTTC | TRBV5-4 | . | TRBJ2-7 | TRBD2
CASSEMRAPNTEAFF | TGCGCCAGCAGTGAGATGAGGGCCCCGAACACTGAAGCTTTCTTT | TRBV10-2 | . | TRBJ1-1 | .
CASSLQKGANQPQHF | TGTGCCAGCAGCTTACAGAAGGGCGCTAATCAGCCCCAGCATTTT | TRBV6-5 | once | TRBJ1-5 | .
CASASSGEVGETQYF | TGTGCCAGCGCCTCCAGCGGGGAGGTTGGAGAGACCCAGTACTTC | TRBV6-5 | . | TRBJ2-5 | TRBD2
CASSLTTGGVEAFF | TGCGCCAGCAGCCTTACGACAGGGGGCGTCGAAGCTTTCTTT | TRBV5-1 | . | TRBJ1-1 | TRBD1
CASSLDRANNEKLFF | TGCGCCAGCAGCTTGGATAGGGCGAATAATGAAAAACTGTTTTTT | TRBV5-1 | . | TRBJ1-4 | .
CASSLGFGNYEQYF | TGCGCCAGCAGCTTGGGGTTTGGGAACTACGAGCAGTACTTC | TRBV5-1 | . | TRBJ2-7 | .